These 14 T cell receptor beta chains were all obtained from the same sample, sequenced in a study of blood T cell repertoires in COVID-19. The assay was immunoSEQ multiplex PCR, and TCRdb's table has in-frame clones only and misses some. The sample carries about 200,000 clones, around 89% recorded once. Source material: peripheral blood. These receptors came from a woman aged 35 to 49 with acute or convalescent COVID-19.

The chain employs TRBV29-1 and TRBJ1-2, with TRBD1 matching over 10 bases. This CDR3 has 15 residues. J lost 4 bases, V lost 6 bases, and 11 bases had no gene match. Per the germline V gene, CDR1 is SQVTM and CDR2 is ANQGSEA. The CDR3 region has the DNA TGCAGCGTCGTGGACAGGGGGGGGTCTTTCTATGGCTACACCTTC. This sequence encodes CSVVDRGGSFYGYTF.

The gene calls are TRBV7-2 and TRBJ2-4; weak D call: TRBD2 (6 bases). The CDR3 consists of 14 residues. The germline V gene encodes CDR1 SGHTA and CDR2 FQGNSA. V lost 5 bases and J 9 bases, leaving 17 bases between the germline ends. Written as DNA, the CDR3 is TGTGCCAGCAGCCTACAGACTAGAGGCGTCATTCAGTACTTC. Translated: CASSLQTRGVIQYF.

The rearrangement uses TRBV20-1 and TRBJ1-4, with 7 positions matching TRBD1. V lost 3 bases to trimming and J lost 5 bases; unmatched junction nucleotides: 6. Germline values: CDR1 DFQATT, CDR2 SNEGSKA (reference sequence). This CDR3 is 14 amino acids long. The CDR3 DNA reads as TGCAGTGCTAGTGGGGGACAGTCGAATGAAAAACTGTTTTTT. This sequence encodes CSASGGQSNEKLFF.

CDR3 amino acids: CSVAAGSTSTDTQYF. The DNA for the CDR3 is TGCAGCGTTGCGGCAGGAAGTACTAGCACAGATACGCAGTATTTT. V and J are TRBV29-1 and TRBJ2-3; D gene unclear. The CDR3 totals 15 residues. Trimming pared 4 bases from V and 0 bases from J, leaving 14 bases between. Germline assignment: CDR1 SQVTM and CDR2 ANQGSEA.

CDR3 residues: CASSPRVSGTF. In DNA form, the CDR3 reads TGTGCCAGCAGCCCACGGGTTTCTGGCACCTTC. The chain recombines TRBV14 with TRBJ1-2; D gene unclear. The CDR3 extends over 11 amino acids. Trimming left V 4 bases short and J 13 bases short, with 13 bases between. CDR1 SGHDN and CDR2 FVKESK come from the germline V gene.

The chain employs TRBV30 and TRBJ1-6, with D perhaps TRBD1 (5 bases). The germline V gene has CDR1 GTSNPN and CDR2 SVGIG (reference sequence). V dropped 2 bases and J dropped 7 bases, with 12 bases sitting between them. The CDR3 is 14 amino acids. CDR3 region: CAWSIGRENSPLHF. CDR3 nucleotides: TGTGCCTGGAGTATTGGCAGGGAAAATTCACCCCTCCACTTT.

The sample holds a few counts of this clone. The gene calls are TRBV9 and TRBJ2-2; no clear D. This CDR3 is built from 14 residues. Germline V lookup: CDR1 SGDLS, CDR2 YYNGEE. V was clipped by 6 bases and J by 4 bases, with 13 bases between them. The CDR3 DNA follows: TGTGCCAGCACCCCCCCTACTGGCACCGGGGAGCTGTTTTTT. This sequence encodes CASTPPTGTGELFF.

J is TRBJ1-1 and V is TRBV18; D is unclear. Germline values: CDR1 KGHSH, CDR2 LQKENI. V lost 0 bases, J lost 5 bases, and 13 bases lay in between. This CDR3 has 15 amino acids. The CDR3 nucleotides read TGTGCCAGCTCACCACCTGAGGGAGGTTGGACTGAAGCTTTCTTT. Residues: CASSPPEGGWTEAFF.

The rearrangement joins TRBV6-5 to TRBJ2-7; D is possibly TRBD1 (5 bases). Germline values: CDR1 MNHEY, CDR2 SVGAGI. V shed 6 bases and J shed 4 bases, with 13 bases lying between them. The CDR3 runs 13 residues. The CDR3 sequence: CASRESQGYEQYV. The CDR3 coding sequence is TGTGCCAGCAGGGAGAGCCAGGGTTACGAGCAGTACGTC.

V and J are TRBV4-1 and TRBJ2-3; 7 bases match TRBD2. CDR1 and CDR2 (germline): MGHRA, YSYEKL. Losses at the gene ends were 8 bases for V and 1 base for J; bases not matched to a gene: 15. This CDR3 is 17 amino acids long. The CDR3 coding sequence is TGCGCCAGCTCCCCCCGGGTGGGAGGGGAGGGCACAGATACGCAGTATTTT. It yields the protein CASSPRVGGEGTDTQYF.

This clone appeared once. The chain couples TRBV11-3 to TRBJ2-2, with D perhaps matching TRBD2 (7 bases). Germline assignment: CDR1 SGHNT and CDR2 YENEEA. Deletions cut 6 bases from V and 6 bases from J, with 17 bases between. The length of the CDR3 is 15 residues. Written as DNA, the CDR3 is TGTGCCAGCAGGAAGGGGGGCGGGGGCCCCGGGGAGCTGTTTTTT. Amino acid sequence: CASRKGGGGPGELFF.

The chain employs TRBV23-1 and TRBJ2-7; TRBD1 aligns across 7 bases. TRBV23-1 is an ORF, with its function uncertain. The CDR3 sequence is 15 residues long. J was trimmed by 6 bases and V by 4 bases; bases with no gene match: 12. CDR3 residues: CASSPPPHRGREQYV. DNA for the CDR3: TGCGCCAGCAGTCCACCTCCCCATAGGGGGCGCGAGCAGTACGTC.

The chain links TRBV20-1 to TRBJ1-1; D gene unclear. CDR1 is DFQATT, CDR2 SNEGSKA, per germline (reference sequence). V was cut by 3 bases and J by 9 bases, with 11 bases left in between. This CDR3 spans 11 amino acids. CDR3 DNA: TGCAGTGCTAGGCCCGGGGTCCAAGCTTTCTTT. Protein: CSARPGVQAFF.

This rearrangement joins TRBV30 to TRBJ2-1, with 11 positions matching TRBD2. The CDR3 runs 17 residues. The V and J ends lost 4 bases and 1 base, in that order; junction bases with no gene match: 9. Germline V gene lookup returns CDR1 GTSNPN and CDR2 SVGIG (reference sequence). As DNA, the CDR3 is TGTGCCTGGACGTCGACTAGCGGGGTTGGGTCCTACAATGAGCAGTTCTTC. Protein product: CAWTSTSGVGSYNEQFF.